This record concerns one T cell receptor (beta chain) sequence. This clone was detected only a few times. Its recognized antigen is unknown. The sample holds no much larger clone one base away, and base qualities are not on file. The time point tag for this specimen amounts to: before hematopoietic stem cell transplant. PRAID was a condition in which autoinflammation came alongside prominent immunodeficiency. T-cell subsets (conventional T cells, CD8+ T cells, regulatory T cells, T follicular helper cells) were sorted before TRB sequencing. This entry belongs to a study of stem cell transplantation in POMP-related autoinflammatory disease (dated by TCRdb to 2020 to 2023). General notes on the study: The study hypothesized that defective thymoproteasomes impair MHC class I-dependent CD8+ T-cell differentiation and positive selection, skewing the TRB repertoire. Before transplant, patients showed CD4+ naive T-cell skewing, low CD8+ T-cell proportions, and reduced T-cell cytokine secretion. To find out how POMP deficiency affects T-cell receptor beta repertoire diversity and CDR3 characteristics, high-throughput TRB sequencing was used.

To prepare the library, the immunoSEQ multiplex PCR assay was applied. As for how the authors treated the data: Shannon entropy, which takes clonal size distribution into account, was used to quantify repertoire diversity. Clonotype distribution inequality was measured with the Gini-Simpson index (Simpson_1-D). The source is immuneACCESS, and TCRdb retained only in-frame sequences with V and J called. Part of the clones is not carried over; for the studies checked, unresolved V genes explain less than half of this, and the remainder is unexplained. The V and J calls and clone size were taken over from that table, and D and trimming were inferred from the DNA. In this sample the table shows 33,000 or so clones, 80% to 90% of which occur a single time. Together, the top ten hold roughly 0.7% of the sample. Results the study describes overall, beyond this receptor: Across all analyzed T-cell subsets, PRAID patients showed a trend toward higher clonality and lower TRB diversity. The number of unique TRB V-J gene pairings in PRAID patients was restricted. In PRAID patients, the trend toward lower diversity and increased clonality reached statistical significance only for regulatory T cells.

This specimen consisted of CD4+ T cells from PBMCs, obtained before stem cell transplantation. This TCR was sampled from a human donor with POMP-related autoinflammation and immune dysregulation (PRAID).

The CDR3 region has the sequence CAIRSSDSPVGGYTF. The base sequence is TGTGCCATCAGGAGTTCTGACTCCCCGGTCGGAGGCTACACCTTC. The chain joins TRBV10-3 to TRBJ1-2; there is no confident call for the D gene. The germline V gene specifies ENHRY as CDR1 and SYGVKD as CDR2. The germline ends are 22 bases apart after V is trimmed by 6 bases and J by 8 bases. The CDR3 numbers 15 residues from cysteine through phenylalanine. Just CDR3 DNA is preserved here, 45 bases in frame from base 1.